This T cell receptor (beta chain) was captured in a study of cytomegalovirus exposure and HLA in healthy donors. CDR3 length: 13 residues. Per germline, CDR1 GTSNPN and CDR2 SVGIG (reference sequence). Deletions cut 3 bases from V and 5 bases from J, with 11 bases between. The PCR made use of 60 Vbeta and 13 Jbeta primers. Sequencing was performed with immunoSEQ multiplex PCR; in TCRdb, only in-frame clones are kept and a portion is missing. The table lists around 110,000 clones, roughly 69% of them singletons. The donors (healthy individuals) were bone marrow donors. General study results and limits: Later analysis identified a missense DCLRE1C variant that was linked to TCR beta V- and J-gene trimming.

On this clone: Its specificity is unknown.

This rearrangement joins TRBV30 to TRBJ1-5; TRBD1 is a possible D gene (6 bases). The receptor was isolated from a woman aged 35 to 49 in good health and CMV-seropositive. Sequenced sample: PBMCs. The CDR3 loop is CAWSGQGYQPQHF. DNA of the CDR3: TGTGCCTGGAGCGGGCAGGGGTATCAGCCCCAGCATTTT.